This passage covers 20 T cell receptor beta chains from one sample sequenced in a study of T cells expressing NK-cell markers. One entry per CDR3 protein, without DNA, is what TCRdb gives after re-calling the 5' RACE reads. The sample data list 300,000 to 500,000 distinct CDR3 sequences. The material sequenced was blood T cells: a sorted CD56 or NKG2C T cell subset, CD4+ or CD8+ T cells, or bulk PBMC T cells (not recorded which). The receptors here all came from a woman aged 45-59 years in good health.

The chain recombines TRBV9 with TRBJ2-1; the TCRdb D gene call, TRBD2, has no DNA to confirm it. Germline V gene sequence: CDR1 SGDLS, CDR2 YYNGEE. There are 18 residues in the CDR3. The CDR3 protein is CASSGGGFRSGNYNEQFF.

The rearrangement joins TRBV15 to TRBJ1-1. CDR1 is LNHNV and CDR2 is YYDKDF in the germline V gene (reference sequence). CDR3 length: 14 amino acids. CDR3 sequence: CATSRSAGSTEAFF.

The gene calls are TRBV3-1 and TRBJ2-3; TCRdb names TRBD1, which stays unverified in the absence of DNA. The CDR3 runs 17 residues. In germline, CDR1 is LGHDT, CDR2 YNNKEL (reference sequence). The CDR3 loop is CASSQDRWDRATDTQYF.

The CDR3 is CSTGQLAGPNEQFF. This chain links TRBV29-1 with TRBJ2-1; TCRdb proposes TRBD2, but this gene call is untestable without DNA. The V gene's germline CDR1 is SQVTM and CDR2 ANQGSEA. The CDR3 contains 14 residues.

The V call is TRBV7-9, the J call TRBJ1-1; lacking DNA, the TRBD1 call made by TCRdb goes unchecked. The CDR3 totals 13 residues. Germline V lookup: CDR1 SEHNR, CDR2 FQNEAQ (reference sequence). CDR3 sequence: CASSLTGSTEAFF.

This chain links TRBV20-1 with TRBJ2-5; lacking DNA, the TRBD2 call made by TCRdb goes unchecked. There are 12 residues in the CDR3. The germline V gene has CDR1 DFQATT and CDR2 SNEGSKA (reference sequence). The CDR3 is CSAADLQETQYF.

This chain connects TRBV5-1 to TRBJ2-1; TCRdb names TRBD1, which stays unverified in the absence of DNA. Germline assignment: CDR1 SGHRS and CDR2 YFSETQ. This CDR3 region has 15 residues. CDR3: CASSRPLTGSHEQFF.

The chain is built from TRBV5-1 and TRBJ2-5. Germline V gives CDR1 SGHRS, CDR2 YFSETQ. CDR3 length: 13 amino acids. The chain's CDR3 is CASSLFLKETQYF.

The chain recombines TRBV3-1 with TRBJ2-5; the TCRdb D gene call, TRBD1, has no DNA to confirm it. The CDR3 sequence is 17 residues long. In germline, CDR1 is LGHDT, CDR2 YNNKEL (reference sequence). CDR3 protein: CASSQGLPGTGVETQYF.

The chain uses TRBV12-5 and TRBJ2-2. The CDR3 runs 11 residues. Germline V gives CDR1 LGHNT, CDR2 FRNRAP. The CDR3 is CASGLRGELFF.

V is TRBV29-1 and J is TRBJ1-1. The CDR3 is made up of 13 amino acids. Germline V gene lookup returns CDR1 SQVTM and CDR2 ANQGSEA. This CDR3 is CSVVRPLNTEAFF.

The rearrangement links TRBV10-3 to TRBJ2-1; TCRdb names TRBD2, which stays unverified in the absence of DNA. The CDR3 is 15 amino acids. Germline CDR1 reads ENHRY; CDR2 reads SYGVKD. CDR3 amino acids: CAISWGLAGEVSLFF.

The chain recombines TRBV19 with TRBJ1-1; the TCRdb D gene call, TRBD1, has no DNA to confirm it. CDR1 LNHDA and CDR2 SQIVND come from the germline V gene (reference sequence). The CDR3 runs to 20 residues. The CDR3 region is CASSMRASRGFSPVNTEAFF.

The rearrangement links TRBV20-1 to TRBJ2-1; no DNA is available, so the TRBD2 call from TCRdb remains unchecked. The CDR3 consists of 14 residues. Germline CDR1 and CDR2: DFQATT and SNEGSKA (reference sequence). The CDR3 region is CSANSGLGYNEQFF.

V usage is TRBV20-1 and J usage is TRBJ2-1; without DNA, the TCRdb call of TRBD2 cannot be checked. Looked up from germline, CDR1 is DFQATT and CDR2 is SNEGSKA (reference sequence). The CDR3 loop spans 14 amino acids. CDR3 region: CSASPGASSNEQFF.

This rearrangement joins TRBV5-5 to TRBJ2-1; TCRdb selects TRBD2, and the lack of DNA leaves this call unchecked. The CDR3 loop spans 16 amino acids. Germline loops: CDR1 SGHKS, CDR2 YYEKEE (reference sequence). The CDR3 is CASSSATSGIYNEQFF.

The rearrangement links TRBV7-9 to TRBJ2-7; TCRdb's assignment of TRBD2 cannot be checked, as there is no DNA. Germline CDR1 is SEHNR and CDR2 is FQNEAQ (reference sequence). CDR3 length: 14 amino acids. CDR3 in amino acids: CASSKGLAEPEQYF.

The CDR3: CASRPRGGNNEQFF. The J gene is TRBJ2-1, the V gene TRBV11-2; TCRdb lists TRBD2, though no DNA is available to test this call. This CDR3 spans 14 amino acids. Germline V gives CDR1 SGHAT, CDR2 FQNNGV.

V is TRBV5-1 and J is TRBJ2-5; TCRdb returns TRBD2, unconfirmable since there is no DNA. Germline assignment: CDR1 SGHRS and CDR2 YFSETQ. This CDR3 comprises 13 residues. CDR3 protein: CASSSREDETQYF.

This rearrangement joins TRBV24-1 to TRBJ2-1; the D call of TRBD2 rests on TCRdb alone, since no DNA is present to check it. The CDR3 consists of 16 residues. The V gene's germline CDR1 is KGHDR and CDR2 SFDVKD. The chain's CDR3 is CATSDPSGRENNEQFF.